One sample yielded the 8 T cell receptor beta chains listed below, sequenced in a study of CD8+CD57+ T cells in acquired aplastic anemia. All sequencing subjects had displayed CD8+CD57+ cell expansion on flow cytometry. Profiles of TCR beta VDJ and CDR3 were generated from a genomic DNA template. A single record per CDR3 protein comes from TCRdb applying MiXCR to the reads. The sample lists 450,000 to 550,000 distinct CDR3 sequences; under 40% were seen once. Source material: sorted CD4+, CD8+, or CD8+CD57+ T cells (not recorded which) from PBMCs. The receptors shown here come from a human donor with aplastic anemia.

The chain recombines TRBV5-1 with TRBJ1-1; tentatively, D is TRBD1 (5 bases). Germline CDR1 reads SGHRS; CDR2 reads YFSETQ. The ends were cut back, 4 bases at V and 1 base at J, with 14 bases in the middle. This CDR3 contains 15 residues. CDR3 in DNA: TGCGCCAGCAGCCCGGGAGGGGTCGGGAACACTGAAGCTTTCTTT. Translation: CASSPGGVGNTEAFF.

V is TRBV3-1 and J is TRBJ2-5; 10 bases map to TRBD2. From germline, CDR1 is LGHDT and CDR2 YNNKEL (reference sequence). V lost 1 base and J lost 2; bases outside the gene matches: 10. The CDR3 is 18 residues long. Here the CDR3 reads CASSQGPLAGAQQETQYF. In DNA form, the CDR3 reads TGTGCCAGCAGCCAAGGGCCTCTAGCGGGGGCCCAGCAAGAGACCCAGTACTTC.

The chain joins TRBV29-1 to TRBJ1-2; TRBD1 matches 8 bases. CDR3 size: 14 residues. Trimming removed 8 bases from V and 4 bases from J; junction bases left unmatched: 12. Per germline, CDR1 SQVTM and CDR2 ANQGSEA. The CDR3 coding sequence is TGCAGCTTCGTTCAGGGGGCGACGCGCTATGGCTACACCTTC. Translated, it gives CSFVQGATRYGYTF.

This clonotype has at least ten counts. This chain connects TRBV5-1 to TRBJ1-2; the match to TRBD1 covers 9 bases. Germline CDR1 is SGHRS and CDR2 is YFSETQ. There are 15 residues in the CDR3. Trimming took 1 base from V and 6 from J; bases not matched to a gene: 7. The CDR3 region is CASSLPRQGEHGYTF. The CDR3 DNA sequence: TGCGCCAGCAGCTTGCCGAGACAGGGGGAGCATGGCTACACCTTC.

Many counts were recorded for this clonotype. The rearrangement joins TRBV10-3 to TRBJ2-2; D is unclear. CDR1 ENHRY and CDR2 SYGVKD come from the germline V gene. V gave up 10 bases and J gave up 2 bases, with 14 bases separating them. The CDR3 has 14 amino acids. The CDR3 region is CATNSGKNTGELFF. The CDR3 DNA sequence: TGTGCCACGAACAGTGGGAAAAACACCGGGGAGCTGTTTTTT.

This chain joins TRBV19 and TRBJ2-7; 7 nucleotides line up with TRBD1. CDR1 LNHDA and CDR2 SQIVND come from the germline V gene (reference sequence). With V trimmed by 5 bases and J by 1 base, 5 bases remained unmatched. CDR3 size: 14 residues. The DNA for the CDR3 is TGTGCCAGTAGTCACCCGGACAGGTCCTACGAGCAGTACTTC. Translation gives CASSHPDRSYEQYF.

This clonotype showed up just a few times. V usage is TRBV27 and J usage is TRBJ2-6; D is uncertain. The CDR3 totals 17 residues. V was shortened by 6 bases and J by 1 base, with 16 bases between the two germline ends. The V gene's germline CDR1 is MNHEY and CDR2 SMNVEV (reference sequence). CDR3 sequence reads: CASRPGAERSGANVLTF. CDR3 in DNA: TGTGCCAGCAGACCCGGCGCGGAGAGATCTGGGGCCAACGTCCTGACTTTC. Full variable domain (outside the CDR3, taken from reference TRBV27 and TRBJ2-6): EAQVTQNPRYLITVTGKKLTVTCSQNMNHEYMSWYRQDPGLGLRQIYYSMNVEVTDKGDVPEGYKVSRKEKRNFPLILESPSPNQTSLYFCASRPGAERSGANVLTFGAGSRLTVL.

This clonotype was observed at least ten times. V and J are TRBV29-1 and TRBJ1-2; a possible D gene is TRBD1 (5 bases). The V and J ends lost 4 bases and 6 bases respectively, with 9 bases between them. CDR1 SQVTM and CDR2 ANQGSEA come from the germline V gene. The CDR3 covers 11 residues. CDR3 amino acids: CSVGGFDGYTF. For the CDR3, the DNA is TGCAGCGTTGGGGGGTTCGATGGCTACACCTTC.